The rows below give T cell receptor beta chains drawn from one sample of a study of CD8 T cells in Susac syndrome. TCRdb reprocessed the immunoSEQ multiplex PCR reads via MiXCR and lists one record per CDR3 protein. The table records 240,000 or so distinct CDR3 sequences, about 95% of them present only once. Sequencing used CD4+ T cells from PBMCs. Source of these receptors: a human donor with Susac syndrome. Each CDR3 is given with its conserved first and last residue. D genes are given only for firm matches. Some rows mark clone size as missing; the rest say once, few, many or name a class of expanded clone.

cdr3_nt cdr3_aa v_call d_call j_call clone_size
TGTGCCAGCAGCCCTTGGACTAGCGGAGACAATGAGCAGTTCTTC CASSPWTSGDNEQFF TRBV12-3/TRBV12-4 TRBD2 TRBJ2-1 -
TGTGCCAGCAGTTTGGCCGGTCAGCCCCAGCATTTT CASSLAGQPQHF TRBV28 - TRBJ1-5 few
TGTGCCTGGAGTGTACGATTAGCGGGAGAAAATGAGCAGTTCTTC CAWSVRLAGENEQFF TRBV30 TRBD2 TRBJ2-1 -
TGTGCCAGCAGCCCTAGGGGCGGGACTAGCATAGATACGCAGTATTTT CASSPRGGTSIDTQYF TRBV11-2 TRBD2 TRBJ2-3 -
TGTGCCAGCAGCTTCAACCCCCAGGGGGCCGGTACTGAAGCTTTCTTT CASSFNPQGAGTEAFF TRBV11-1 TRBD1 TRBJ1-1 -
TGCGCCAGCAGCCAAGGCTTAATTACAGGGGACACTGAAGCTTTCTTT CASSQGLITGDTEAFF TRBV4-1 TRBD1 TRBJ1-1 -
TGCAGCGTTGAAGATTTAAGCTCCTACGAGCAGTACTTC CSVEDLSSYEQYF TRBV29-1 - TRBJ2-7 few
TGCGCCAGCAGCCCGACAGGGGTGGGAAACACCATATATTTT CASSPTGVGNTIYF TRBV5-1 TRBD1 TRBJ1-3 once
TGTGCCACCAGGAGACAGGGGGCCTACGAGCAGTACTTC CATRRQGAYEQYF TRBV15 TRBD1 TRBJ2-7 -
TGTGCCAGCAGCGTCGGGGACTACAATGAGCAGTTCTTC CASSVGDYNEQFF TRBV9 - TRBJ2-1 -
TGTGCCTGGAGTATGGTTAATGGCTACACCTTC CAWSMVNGYTF TRBV30 - TRBJ1-2 -
TGCAGTGCTAGAGATTCGGTCGGGGGGCAAAACACTGAAGCTTTCTTT CSARDSVGGQNTEAFF TRBV20-1 - TRBJ1-1 -
TGTGCCAGCAGTCTAGAGGGACAGGGGGGACCGCAGTACTTC CASSLEGQGGPQYF TRBV12-3/TRBV12-4 TRBD1 TRBJ2-7 -
TGTGCCAGCAGCCTGTCTCGCACGCCCGAGCAGTACTTC CASSLSRTPEQYF TRBV7-8 - TRBJ2-7 -
TGTGCCAGCTCACCCGACAAGGGGGCAAACACTGAAGCTTTCTTT CASSPDKGANTEAFF TRBV18 TRBD1 TRBJ1-1 -
TGCAGTGCGCCTAGGGCAGCATCCTCCTACGAGCAGTACTTC CSAPRAASSYEQYF TRBV20-1 - TRBJ2-7 -
TGTGCCAGCAGCCAAGACATGAACACTGAAGCTTTCTTT CASSQDMNTEAFF TRBV14 - TRBJ1-1 few
TGTGCCAGCAGCAAACGGGGGGGTCCTGAAGCTTTCTTT CASSKRGGPEAFF TRBV21-1 - TRBJ1-1 -
TGTGCCATCAGCCTAGACAACAATGAGCAGTTCTTC CAISLDNNEQFF TRBV10-3 - TRBJ2-1 -
TGTGCCATCAGTATATTAGGGGGGGGGAAGACCCAGTACTTC CAISILGGGKTQYF TRBV10-3 - TRBJ2-5 -
TGCAGTGCTAGAATACCCAGGGGGGGAGTAAGTTACAATGAGCAGTTCTTC CSARIPRGGVSYNEQFF TRBV20-1 - TRBJ2-1 -
TGCGCCAGCAGACAAATTGGTGGGGGGCAGGGACTGTTTTTT CASRQIGGGQGLFF TRBV4-1 - TRBJ1-4 -
TGTGCCAGCAGCCAACAGAGCCTCTCTAGCTACGAGCAGTACTTC CASSQQSLSSYEQYF TRBV3-1 - TRBJ2-7 -
TGTGCCAGCACTGAGCGGGGCGGGAGCTCCTACAATGAGCAGTTCTTC CASTERGGSSYNEQFF TRBV14 TRBD2 TRBJ2-1 -
TGTGCCAGCAGACTCCACAGGGGTCATAGCGGGAGGGCCGGCTCCTACGAGCAGTACTTC CASRLHRGHSGRAGSYEQYF TRBV28 TRBD2 TRBJ2-7 -
TGTGCCAGCAGCTGGTACATACGGGACAATGAGCAGTTCTTC CASSWYIRDNEQFF TRBV7-8 - TRBJ2-1 -
TGCAGTGCTAGGAGTGACTCCTACGAGCAGTACTTC CSARSDSYEQYF TRBV20-1 - TRBJ2-7 -
TGCAGTGTTCGACCAATACGGGCTAACACCGGGGAGCTGTTTTTT CSVRPIRANTGELFF TRBV20-1 - TRBJ2-2 -
TGTGCCAGCAGCGTAGGGGCTAGGTCCCAAGAGACCCAGTACTTC CASSVGARSQETQYF TRBV9 - TRBJ2-5 -
TGTGCCAGCTCCATGACAGGGGTAAACACTGAAGCTTTCTTT CASSMTGVNTEAFF TRBV18 TRBD1 TRBJ1-1 -
TGTGCCACCAGCAGAGGCGAAGGTGGTGGAAACACCATATATTTT CATSRGEGGGNTIYF TRBV15 - TRBJ1-3 -
TGTGCCAGCAGCCAAGACGGGCCATCCTATCTAGATGAGCAGTTCTTC CASSQDGPSYLDEQFF TRBV3-1 - TRBJ2-1 -
TGCGCCAGCAGCACCCGACCAGGGATAACGAACACTGAAGCTTTCTTT CASSTRPGITNTEAFF TRBV5-1 - TRBJ1-1 -
TGTGCCAGCGGCGTCAGTACGATTACCGAGCAGTACTTC CASGVSTITEQYF TRBV6-5 - TRBJ2-7 -
TGTGCCAGCAGCCCCTTCAGCGGGGGCTACAATGAGCAGTTCTTC CASSPFSGGYNEQFF TRBV7-9 TRBD2 TRBJ2-1 -
TGTGCCAGTTCCAGGGACAGGGGAGCAGATACGCAGTATTTT CASSRDRGADTQYF TRBV19 TRBD1 TRBJ2-3 -
TGTGCCAGCAGTTTAAAGCCGGTCGGGGAGCTGTTTTTT CASSLKPVGELFF TRBV12-3/TRBV12-4 - TRBJ2-2 once
TGCGCCAGCAGCCAGAGACTAGCGGGGGGGGGAGAGACCCAGTACTTC CASSQRLAGGGETQYF TRBV4-1 TRBD2 TRBJ2-5 once
TGTGCCAGCTTGAGGGGATCTAACTATGGCTACACCTTC CASLRGSNYGYTF TRBV28 - TRBJ1-2 -
TGTGCCAGCAGCCAGCTCTCCTCACGGCAGACCTACGAGCAGTACTTC CASSQLSSRQTYEQYF TRBV4-2 - TRBJ2-7 -
TGTGCCAGCAGTTACGGACTAGGATTACAAGAGACCCAGTACTTC CASSYGLGLQETQYF TRBV12-3/TRBV12-4 TRBD2 TRBJ2-5 -
TGTGCCAGCAGCCAAGCGGTAGACTACGAGCAGTACTTC CASSQAVDYEQYF TRBV3-1 - TRBJ2-7 -
TGCAGTGCTAGAGATTTCGCAGGGGCCGACGAGCAGTACTTC CSARDFAGADEQYF TRBV20-1 - TRBJ2-7 -
TGTGCCAGTCGAACTAGCCAGAGGTACAATGAGCAGTTCTTC CASRTSQRYNEQFF TRBV7-2 - TRBJ2-1 -
TGTGCCAGCAGTACCGACTGGGACGAAGGCGACTATGGCTACACCTTC CASSTDWDEGDYGYTF TRBV2 - TRBJ1-2 -
TGTGCCAGCAGCTTTCTGGATGAAAAACTGTTTTTT CASSFLDEKLFF TRBV7-9 - TRBJ1-4 -
TGTGCCAGCAGCCAAGCTAGAAGGACCCAGTACTTC CASSQARRTQYF TRBV14 - TRBJ2-5 -
TGTGCCAGCAGCCAAGAAGGGTCCGTCGGGGCCCAGTACTTC CASSQEGSVGAQYF TRBV3-1 - TRBJ2-5 -